This passage covers 4 T cell receptor beta chains from one sample sequenced in a study of shared clonotypes between healthy human individuals. Sequencing was performed with immunoSEQ multiplex PCR; in TCRdb, only in-frame clones are kept and a portion is missing. The sample records roughly 2.1 million clones, around 93% being singletons. As defined, naive CD8 cells were CD45RO-negative and positively selected for CCR7, with terminally differentiated effector memory CD45RA+ cells excluded. Sequencing input: naive CD8+ T cells from PBMCs. These receptors were taken from a young man in good health. Some clones in this sample may be carry-over from other donors' samples.

This rearrangement joins TRBV19 to TRBJ1-1; D unresolved. Germline values: CDR1 LNHDA, CDR2 SQIVND (reference sequence). The CDR3 spans 15 residues. V was trimmed by 10 bases and J by 1 base, leaving 19 bases between them. In nucleotides, the CDR3 is TGTGCCACTGGACGATTAGCCTGGGGGAACACTGAAGCTTTCTTT. It yields the protein CATGRLAWGNTEAFF.

The V call is TRBV18, the J call TRBJ2-5; 14 bases align to TRBD2. The germline V gene encodes CDR1 KGHSH and CDR2 LQKENI. There are 18 residues in the CDR3. J gave up 1 base and V 3 bases, and 7 bases lay outside the gene matches. The CDR3 region is CASSPGLAGANIQETQYF. In DNA, the CDR3 is TGTGCCAGCTCACCGGGACTAGCGGGAGCGAATATCCAAGAGACCCAGTACTTC. The full variable domain, rest sourced from reference TRBV18 and TRBJ2-5, is NAGVMQNPRHLVRRRGQEARLRCSPMKGHSHVYWYRQLPEEGLKFMVYLQKENIIDESGMPKERFSAEFPKEGPSILRIQQVVRGDSAAYFCASSPGLAGANIQETQYFGPGTRLLVL.

The chain links TRBV14 to TRBJ2-7, with TRBD1 matching over 10 bases. The CDR3 has 16 residues. Trimming removed 4 bases from V and 3 bases from J; junction bases left unmatched: 9. From germline, CDR1 is SGHDN and CDR2 FVKESK. The CDR3 here is CASSLTRQGASYEQYF. The CDR3 DNA follows: TGTGCCAGCAGCCTAACTAGACAGGGGGCTAGCTACGAGCAGTACTTC. The whole variable domain, filled in from reference TRBV14 and TRBJ2-7, reads EAGVTQFPSHSVIEKGQTVTLRCDPISGHDNLYWYRRVMGKEIKFLLHFVKESKQDESGMPNNRFLAERTGGTYSTLKVQPAELEDSGVYFCASSLTRQGASYEQYFGPGTRLTVT.

The rearrangement uses TRBV4-2 and TRBJ2-5; TRBD2 aligns across 7 bases. This CDR3 spans 15 amino acids. Germline CDR1 is LGHNA and CDR2 is YNFKEQ. Trimming at V came to 1 base and at J to 4 bases, leaving 6 bases not matched to a gene. CDR3 region: CASSQVWEGSETQYF. CDR3 in DNA: TGTGCCAGCAGCCAAGTCTGGGAGGGCTCAGAGACCCAGTACTTC.